Each of the 10 T cell receptor beta chains below was sequenced from the same sample in a study of blood T cell repertoires in COVID-19. Some clones are missing from TCRdb's copy, which holds only in-frame ones; the method was immunoSEQ multiplex PCR. The sample shows fewer than 80,000 clones, roughly 92% of them seen only once. What was sequenced was peripheral blood. The source of these receptors is a human donor in a cohort sampled during active COVID-19.

This clone was seen a single time. J is TRBJ2-2 and V is TRBV27; 9 nucleotides agree with TRBD2. The V gene end was trimmed by 2 bases and the J gene end by 5 bases; junction bases not matched to a gene: 6. This CDR3 spans 16 amino acids. Germline V gives CDR1 MNHEY, CDR2 SMNVEV (reference sequence). The CDR3: CASSLAGGPHTGELFF. The CDR3 nucleotides are TGTGCCAGCAGTTTAGCGGGAGGGCCGCATACCGGGGAGCTGTTTTTT.

The chain uses TRBV7-6 and TRBJ2-7; D not resolved. The CDR3 consists of 15 residues. Germline lookup yields CDR1 SGHVS and CDR2 FNYEAQ. Trimming removed 4 bases at V and 1 base at J, with 14 bases between. This CDR3 is CASSSYPAGSYEQYF. DNA for the CDR3: TGTGCCAGCAGCTCCTACCCCGCCGGTTCCTACGAGCAGTACTTC.

This rearrangement joins TRBV7-2 to TRBJ1-5; D possibly corresponds to TRBD1 (5 bases). Trimming shortened V by 5 bases and J by 4 bases, and 18 bases separated the two germline ends. The CDR3 is 16 residues long. Germline loops: CDR1 SGHTA, CDR2 FQGNSA. This CDR3 is CASSPSSGAGNQPQHF. In DNA, the CDR3 is TGTGCCAGCAGCCCCTCCTCTGGGGCAGGTAATCAGCCCCAGCATTTT.

This chain uses TRBV6-5 with TRBJ2-1, with D tentatively TRBD1 (6 bases). V lost 5 bases and J lost 8, with 16 bases in between. This CDR3 spans 14 amino acids. Germline V gives CDR1 MNHEY, CDR2 SVGAGI. CDR3 loop: CASSPYSGGDEQFF. The CDR3 DNA sequence: TGTGCCAGCAGTCCATACTCTGGGGGCGATGAGCAGTTCTTC.

This chain joins TRBV11-2 and TRBJ2-5; 7 bases are shared with TRBD2. The germline CDR1 and CDR2 sequences are SGHAT and FQNNGV. The CDR3 contains 14 residues. V was pared by 1 base and J by 4 bases, with 3 bases of the junction left unmatched. The CDR3 sequence is CASSLAGGGETQYF. The CDR3 nucleotides are TGTGCCAGCAGCTTAGCGGGAGGAGGAGAGACCCAGTACTTC.

V is TRBV6-5 and J is TRBJ2-3; 10 nucleotides match TRBD2. CDR1 is MNHEY and CDR2 is SVGAGI in the germline V gene. This CDR3 is 15 amino acids long. The trim removed 5 bases at V and 7 bases at J, leaving 9 bases unmatched. This CDR3 is CASSKIAGGPYTQYF. The CDR3 DNA sequence: TGTGCCAGCAGTAAGATAGCGGGGGGCCCTTATACGCAGTATTTT.

The V and J genes are TRBV7-3 and TRBJ2-5, with 8 bases fitting TRBD2. Germline CDR1 and CDR2: SGHTA and FQGTGA. The CDR3 has 15 residues. Trimming removed 5 bases from V and 4 bases from J; junction bases left unmatched: 9. CDR3 in DNA: TGTGCCAGCAGCGCACTCGGGAGGGCCCGAGAGACCCAGTACTTC. Its translation: CASSALGRARETQYF. Variable domain in full (rest from reference TRBV7-3 and TRBJ2-5): GAGVSQTPSNKVTEKGKYVELRCDPISGHTALYWYRQSLGQGPEFLIYFQGTGAADDSGLPNDRFFAVRPEGSVSTLKIQRTERGDSAVYLCASSALGRARETQYFGPGTRLLVL.

V and J are TRBV5-6 and TRBJ1-5, with a tentative D call TRBD1 (6 bases). The V gene lost 4 bases and the J gene lost 1 base, with 12 bases spanning the gap. The CDR3 consists of 15 residues. CDR1 is SGHDT and CDR2 is YYEEEE in the germline V gene. The CDR3 reads CASSTTGQSNQPQHF. In DNA form, the CDR3 reads TGTGCCAGCAGCACCACGGGACAAAGCAATCAGCCCCAGCATTTT.

This sequence joins TRBV12-3 or TRBV12-4 and TRBJ2-3; a weak D match, TRBD2 (5 bases). The CDR3 consists of 13 residues. V dropped 3 bases and J dropped 6 bases, with 10 bases sitting between them. The CDR3 loop reads CASSFLRRDTQYF. The CDR3 region has the DNA TGTGCCAGCAGTTTCTTAAGGAGGGATACGCAGTATTTT.

This clone is a singleton in its sample. The chain carries TRBV6-2 or TRBV6-3 and TRBJ1-3; D not resolved. This CDR3 has 13 amino acids. Germline values: CDR1 MNHEY, CDR2 SVGEGT. With 4 bases removed from V and 4 bases from J, the gap between germline ends came to 8 bases. CDR3 sequence: CASSFQRGNTIYF. CDR3 in DNA: TGTGCCAGCAGTTTCCAGAGGGGAAACACCATATATTTT.